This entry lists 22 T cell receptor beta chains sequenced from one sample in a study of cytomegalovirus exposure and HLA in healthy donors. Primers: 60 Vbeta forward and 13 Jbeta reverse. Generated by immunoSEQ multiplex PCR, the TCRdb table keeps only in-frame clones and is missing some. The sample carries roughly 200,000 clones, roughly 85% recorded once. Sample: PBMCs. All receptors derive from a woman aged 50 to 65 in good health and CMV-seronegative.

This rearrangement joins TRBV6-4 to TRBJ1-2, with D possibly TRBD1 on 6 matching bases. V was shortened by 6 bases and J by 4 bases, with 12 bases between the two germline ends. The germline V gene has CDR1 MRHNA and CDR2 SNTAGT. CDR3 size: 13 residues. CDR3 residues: CASSQTGSYGYTF. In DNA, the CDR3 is TGTGCCAGCAGCCAGACAGGTTCCTATGGCTACACCTTC.

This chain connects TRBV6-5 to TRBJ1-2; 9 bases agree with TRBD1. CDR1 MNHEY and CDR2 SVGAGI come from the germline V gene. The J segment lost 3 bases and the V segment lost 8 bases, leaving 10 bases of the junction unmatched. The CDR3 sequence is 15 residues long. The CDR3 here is CASLARTGVYYGYTF. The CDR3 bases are TGTGCCAGCCTGGCCCGGACAGGGGTGTACTATGGCTACACCTTC.

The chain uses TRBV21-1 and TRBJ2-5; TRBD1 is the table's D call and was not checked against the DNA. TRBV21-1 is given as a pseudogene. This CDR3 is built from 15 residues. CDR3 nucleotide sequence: TGTGCCAGCAGCAATAAAAGACAGGGCCCAGAGACCCAGTACTTC. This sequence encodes CASSNKRQGPETQYF.

Here the CDR3 reads CASSLSRASPLHF. The CDR3 DNA is TGTGCCAGCAGTTTATCCCGAGCCTCACCCCTCCACTTT. V usage is TRBV27 and J usage is TRBJ1-6; no clear D. V was clipped by 0 bases and J by 10 bases, with 7 bases between them. The CDR3 has 13 amino acids. Looked up from germline, CDR1 is MNHEY and CDR2 is SMNVEV (reference sequence).

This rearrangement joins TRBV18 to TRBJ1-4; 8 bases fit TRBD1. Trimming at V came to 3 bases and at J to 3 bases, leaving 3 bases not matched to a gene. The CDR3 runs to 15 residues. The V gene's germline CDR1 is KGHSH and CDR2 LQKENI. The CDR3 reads CASSPLTGANEKLFF. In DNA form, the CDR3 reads TGTGCCAGCTCACCGTTGACAGGGGCTAATGAAAAACTGTTTTTT. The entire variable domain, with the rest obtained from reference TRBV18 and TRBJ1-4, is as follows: NAGVMQNPRHLVRRRGQEARLRCSPMKGHSHVYWYRQLPEEGLKFMVYLQKENIIDESGMPKERFSAEFPKEGPSILRIQQVVRGDSAAYFCASSPLTGANEKLFFGSGTQLSVL.

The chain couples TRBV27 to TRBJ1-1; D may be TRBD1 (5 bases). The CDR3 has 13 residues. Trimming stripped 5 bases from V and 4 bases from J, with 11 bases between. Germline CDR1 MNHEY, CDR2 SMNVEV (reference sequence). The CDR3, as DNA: TGTGCCAGCAGTCCGGGGGGGAGCACTGAAGCTTTCTTT. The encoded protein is CASSPGGSTEAFF.

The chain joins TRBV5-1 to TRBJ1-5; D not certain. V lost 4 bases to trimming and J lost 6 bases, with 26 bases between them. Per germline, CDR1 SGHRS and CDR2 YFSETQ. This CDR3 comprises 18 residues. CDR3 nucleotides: TGCGCCAGCAGCCGGACTGGACGTGGTTTGGCGAGAGTTCAGCCCCAGCATTTT. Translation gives CASSRTGRGLARVQPQHF.

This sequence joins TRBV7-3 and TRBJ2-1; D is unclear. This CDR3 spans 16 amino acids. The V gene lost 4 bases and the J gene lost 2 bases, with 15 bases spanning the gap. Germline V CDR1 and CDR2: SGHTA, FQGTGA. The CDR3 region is CASSSTSPEPYNEQFF. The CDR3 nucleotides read TGTGCCAGCAGCTCCACGAGCCCGGAGCCCTACAATGAGCAGTTCTTC.

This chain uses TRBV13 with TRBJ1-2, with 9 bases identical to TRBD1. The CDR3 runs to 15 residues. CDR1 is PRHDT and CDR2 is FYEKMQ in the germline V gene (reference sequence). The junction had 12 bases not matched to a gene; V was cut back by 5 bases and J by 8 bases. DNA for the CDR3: TGTGCCAGCAGCCCCTACCGGACAGGGGTGGTCGGCTACACCTTC. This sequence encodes CASSPYRTGVVGYTF.

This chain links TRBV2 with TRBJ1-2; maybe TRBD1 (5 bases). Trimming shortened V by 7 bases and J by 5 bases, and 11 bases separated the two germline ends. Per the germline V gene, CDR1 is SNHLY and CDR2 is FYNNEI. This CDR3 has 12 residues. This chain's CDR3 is CASNRQTYGYTF. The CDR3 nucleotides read TGTGCCAGCAACCGACAGACTTATGGCTACACCTTC.

CDR3 region: CASSARGYEQYF. Written as DNA, the CDR3 is TGTGCCAGCAGCGCCAGGGGTTACGAGCAGTACTTC. The V and J genes are TRBV9 and TRBJ2-7; a weak D match, TRBD1 (6 bases). V dropped 3 bases and J dropped 4 bases, with 8 bases sitting between them. The CDR3 covers 12 residues. From germline, CDR1 is SGDLS and CDR2 YYNGEE.

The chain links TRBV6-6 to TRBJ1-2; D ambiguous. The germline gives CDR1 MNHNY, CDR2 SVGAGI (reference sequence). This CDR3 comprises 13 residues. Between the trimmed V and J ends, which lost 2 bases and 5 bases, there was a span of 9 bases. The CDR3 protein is CASSYGHGYGYTF. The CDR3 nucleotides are TGTGCCAGCAGTTACGGGCACGGATATGGCTACACCTTC.

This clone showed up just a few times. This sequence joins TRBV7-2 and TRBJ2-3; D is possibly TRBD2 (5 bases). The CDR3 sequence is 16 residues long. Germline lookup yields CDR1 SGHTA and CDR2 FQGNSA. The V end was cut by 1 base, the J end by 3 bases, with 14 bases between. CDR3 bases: TGTGCCAGCAGCTTAGTACCCGGGATTAGAACAGATACGCAGTATTTT. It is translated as CASSLVPGIRTDTQYF.

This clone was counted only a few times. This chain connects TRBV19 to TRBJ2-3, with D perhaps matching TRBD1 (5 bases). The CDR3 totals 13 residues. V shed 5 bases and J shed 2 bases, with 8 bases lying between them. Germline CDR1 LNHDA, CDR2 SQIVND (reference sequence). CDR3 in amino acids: CASSVGPTDTQYF. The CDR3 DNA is TGTGCCAGTAGTGTGGGGCCCACAGATACGCAGTATTTT.

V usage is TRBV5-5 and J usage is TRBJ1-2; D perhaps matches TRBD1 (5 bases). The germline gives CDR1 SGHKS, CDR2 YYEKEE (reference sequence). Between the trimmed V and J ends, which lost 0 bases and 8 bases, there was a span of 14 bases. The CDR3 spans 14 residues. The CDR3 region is CASSLVPGDDGYTF. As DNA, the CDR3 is TGTGCCAGCAGCTTGGTCCCGGGGGATGACGGCTACACCTTC.

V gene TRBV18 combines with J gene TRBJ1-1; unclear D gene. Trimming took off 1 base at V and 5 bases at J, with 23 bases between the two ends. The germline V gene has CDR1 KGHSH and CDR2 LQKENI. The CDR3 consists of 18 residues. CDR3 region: CASSPRGISEGSGTEAFF. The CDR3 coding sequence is TGTGCCAGCTCACCACGAGGGATTTCCGAGGGCTCGGGGACTGAAGCTTTCTTT.

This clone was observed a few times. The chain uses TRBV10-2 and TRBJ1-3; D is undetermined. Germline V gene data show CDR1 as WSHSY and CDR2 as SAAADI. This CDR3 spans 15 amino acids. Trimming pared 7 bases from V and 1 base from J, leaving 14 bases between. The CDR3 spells CASKLSQVSGNTIYF. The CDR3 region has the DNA TGCGCCAGCAAACTTTCCCAGGTTTCTGGAAACACCATATATTTT.

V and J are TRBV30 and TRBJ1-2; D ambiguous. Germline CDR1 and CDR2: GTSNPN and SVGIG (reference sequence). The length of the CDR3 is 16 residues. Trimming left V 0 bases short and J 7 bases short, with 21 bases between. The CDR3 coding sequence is TGTGCCTGGAGTGTCCCGACACGTAATCCACGGGGTGGCTACACCTTC. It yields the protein CAWSVPTRNPRGGYTF. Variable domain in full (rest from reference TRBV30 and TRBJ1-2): SQTIHQWPATLVQPVGSPLSLECTVEGTSNPNLYWYRQAAGRGLQLLFYSVGIGQISSEVPQNLSASRPQDRQFILSSKKLLLSDSGFYLCAWSVPTRNPRGGYTFGSGTRLTVV.

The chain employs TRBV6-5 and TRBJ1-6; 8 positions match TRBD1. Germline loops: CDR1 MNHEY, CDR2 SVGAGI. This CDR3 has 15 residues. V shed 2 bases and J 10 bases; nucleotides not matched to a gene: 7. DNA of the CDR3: TGTGCCAGCAGTTACGCGACAGGGGATCGGTCACCCCTCCACTTT. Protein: CASSYATGDRSPLHF.

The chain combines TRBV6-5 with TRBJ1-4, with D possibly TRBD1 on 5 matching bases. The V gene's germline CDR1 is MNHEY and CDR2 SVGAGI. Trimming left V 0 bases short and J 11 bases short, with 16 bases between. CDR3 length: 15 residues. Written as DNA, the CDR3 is TGTGCCAGCAGTTACTCGAAAGCTGGTAAGGGGAAACTGTTTTTT. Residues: CASSYSKAGKGKLFF.

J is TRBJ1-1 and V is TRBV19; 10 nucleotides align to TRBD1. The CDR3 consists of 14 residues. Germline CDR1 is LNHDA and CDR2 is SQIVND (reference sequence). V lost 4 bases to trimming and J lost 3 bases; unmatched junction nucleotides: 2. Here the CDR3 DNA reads TGTGCCAGTAGTAGACAGGGGGCCGACACTGAAGCTTTCTTT. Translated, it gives CASSRQGADTEAFF.

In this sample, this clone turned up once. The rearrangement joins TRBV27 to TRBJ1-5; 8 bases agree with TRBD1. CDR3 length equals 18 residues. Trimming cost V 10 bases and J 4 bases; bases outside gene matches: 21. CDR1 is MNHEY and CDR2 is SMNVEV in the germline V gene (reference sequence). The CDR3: CATRQAPSAGGENQPQHF. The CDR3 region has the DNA TGTGCCACAAGGCAAGCCCCATCAGCAGGGGGCGAGAATCAGCCCCAGCATTTT.